The T cell receptor (beta chain) under discussion was sequenced for a study of blood T cells in healthy people across ages (dated by TCRdb to the mid-2010s). In terms of the full investigation: In model experiments, template switching captured roughly one uniquely barcoded TCR beta cDNA molecule for every two T cells. Using deep sequencing normalized with unique cDNA molecular identifiers, the study measured how TCR beta repertoire diversity changes with age. Donors were grouped into four age groups: young (average roughly 15 years), middle-aged (roughly 40), aged (62) and long-lived (roughly 80). To avoid experimental bias, donors of different ages were distributed randomly across sequencing lanes. For two donors (one aged 18 to 30 and one aged 80 or older), the study analyzed two additional independent replicas of 1 million unique cDNA reads from the same blood draw.

The library was built by means of 5' RACE. Sequenced on an Illumina HiSeq 2500. A second roughly 6 to 11 cycle PCR used a sample-barcoded 5' primer and a J-beta primer mix. A template-switch 5' adaptor carrying 12 random nucleotides introduced a unique molecular identifier onto each TCR beta cDNA molecule. Each sample yielded at least 2.5 million CDR3-containing paired-end reads. First-strand cDNA was synthesized from all RNA with the Mint cDNA synthesis kit, primed by a TRBC-specific oligonucleotide. Following uracil-DNA glycosylase treatment, a first 18-cycle PCR with universal primers M1SS and BC2_uni_R was performed on all cDNA. In the authors' own workflow: Normalization of each sample was performed by random selection of 1 million high-quality reads, each carrying a distinct molecular identifier. Instead of being binned into consensus sequences, reads with shared molecular identifiers were discarded. MiTCR, with a Q25 quality threshold and the strictest error-elimination algorithm, was used for CDR3 identification, clonotype clustering and error correction. A nonparametric unseen species model with Euler transformation was used to estimate lower-bound total TCR beta diversity. TCRdb itself trimmed the public reads at Q25 with fastp, ran MiXCR and retained productive beta chains. All rows with the same CDR3 protein become a single entry with the most common DNA and genes. TCRdb's processing, not the authors' own work, is the source of the V and J calls. Recorded for this sample are about 1,600,000 distinct CDR3 sequences; about 40% of them occurred a single time. The top ten constitute around 8% of the sample.

As for this clonotype: Its recognized antigen is unknown. Qualities for individual bases were not recorded, and no much larger clone is one base off.

Systemically healthy Caucasian individuals from Russia, 35 to 50 in total and aged about 6 to 90 years, were included as donors. Each donor gave approximately 9.3 milliliters of peripheral blood, collected into EDTA-treated Vacutainer tubes. Ficoll-Paque density-gradient centrifugation was used to isolate PBMCs, with at least 6.5 million obtained per sample. Total RNA was extracted from PBMCs with Trizol reagent, with at least 6 micrograms obtained per sample. For every donor, an aliquot of PBMCs went through flow cytometry to measure the percentages of naive CD45RAhigh/CD27high T cells. What the study reported, not specific to this receptor: Observed TCR beta diversity correlated strongly with the percentage of naive T cells measured by flow cytometry. Compared with the aged group, more naive CD4+ T cells, fewer expanded clones and increased TCR diversity were shown by the long-lived group, suggesting age selection. Because donor CMV infection status was unknown, age-related changes in expanded clonotypes were potentially confounded. Observed TCR beta diversity per million T cells fell roughly linearly with age, and a significant reduction was already apparent by age roughly 40. Total diversity estimates from one million sequenced T cells were considered lower bounds and underestimates. Conclusive comparison of naive and antigen-experienced compartments was prevented by the profiling of bulk unsorted PBMCs.

Germline trimming amounts to 4 bases on V and 0 bases on J, with 6 as the count of junction bases outside the gene matches. The CDR3 numbers 15 residues from cysteine through phenylalanine. The only DNA kept is the CDR3, 45 bases in frame from the first base. CDR1 and CDR2 are read off the germline V gene as SNHLY and FYNNEI. Specimen: blood. This receptor was identified in a woman aged 18 to 35 in good health. The rearrangement joined TRBV2 to TRBJ2-7, with 7 bases in between that match TRBD2. The DNA sequence is given as TGTGCCAGCAGTGTGGGACTATTGAGCTCCTACGAGCAGTACTTC. Its translation reads: CASSVGLLSSYEQYF.